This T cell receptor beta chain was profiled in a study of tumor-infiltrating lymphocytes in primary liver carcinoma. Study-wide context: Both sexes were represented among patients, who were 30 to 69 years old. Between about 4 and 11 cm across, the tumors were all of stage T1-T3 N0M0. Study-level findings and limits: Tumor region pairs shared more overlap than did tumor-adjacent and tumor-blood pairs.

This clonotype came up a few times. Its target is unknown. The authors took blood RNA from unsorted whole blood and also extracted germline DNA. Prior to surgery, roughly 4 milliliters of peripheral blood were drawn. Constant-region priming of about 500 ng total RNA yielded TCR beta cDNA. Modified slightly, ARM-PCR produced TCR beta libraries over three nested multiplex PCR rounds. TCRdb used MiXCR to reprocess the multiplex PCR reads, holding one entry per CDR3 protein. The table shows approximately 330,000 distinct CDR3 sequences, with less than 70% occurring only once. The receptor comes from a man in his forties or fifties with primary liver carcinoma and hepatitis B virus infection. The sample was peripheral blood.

The CDR3 coding sequence is TGTGCCAGCAGTTCTGCCGGCGAACCGAGGGCCTCTGGGGCCAACGTCCTGACTTTC. It translates to CASSSAGEPRASGANVLTF. The rearrangement uses TRBV28 and TRBJ2-6, with a weak D call TRBD2 (5 bases). The germline V gene encodes CDR1 MDHEN and CDR2 SYDVKM. The CDR3 length is 19 residues. Trimming took 4 bases from V and 0 from J, leaving 19 bases between them.